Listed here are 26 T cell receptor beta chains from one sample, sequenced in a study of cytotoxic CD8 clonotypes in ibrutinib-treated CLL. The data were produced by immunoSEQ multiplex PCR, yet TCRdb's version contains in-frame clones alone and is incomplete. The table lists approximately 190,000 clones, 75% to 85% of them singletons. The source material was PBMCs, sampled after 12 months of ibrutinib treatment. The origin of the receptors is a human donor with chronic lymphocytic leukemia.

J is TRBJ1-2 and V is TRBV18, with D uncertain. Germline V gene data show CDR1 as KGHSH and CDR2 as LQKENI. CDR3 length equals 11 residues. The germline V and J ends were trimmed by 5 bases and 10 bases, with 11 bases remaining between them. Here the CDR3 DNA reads TGTGCCAGCTCATCACTCCGGGACTACACCTTC. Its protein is CASSSLRDYTF.

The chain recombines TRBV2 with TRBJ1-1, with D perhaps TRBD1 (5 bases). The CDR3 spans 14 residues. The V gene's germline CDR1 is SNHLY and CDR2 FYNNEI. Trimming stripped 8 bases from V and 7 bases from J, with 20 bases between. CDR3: CASRKGETEGEAFF. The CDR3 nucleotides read TGTGCCAGCCGCAAAGGGGAGACCGAAGGTGAAGCTTTCTTT.

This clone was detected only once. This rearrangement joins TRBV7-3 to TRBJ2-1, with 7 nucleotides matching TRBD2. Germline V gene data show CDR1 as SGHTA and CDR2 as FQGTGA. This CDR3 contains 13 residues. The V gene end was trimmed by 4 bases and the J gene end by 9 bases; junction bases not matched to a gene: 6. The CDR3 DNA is TGTGCCAGCAGCTCCGGGACTACCGTTGAGCAGTTCTTC. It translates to CASSSGTTVEQFF.

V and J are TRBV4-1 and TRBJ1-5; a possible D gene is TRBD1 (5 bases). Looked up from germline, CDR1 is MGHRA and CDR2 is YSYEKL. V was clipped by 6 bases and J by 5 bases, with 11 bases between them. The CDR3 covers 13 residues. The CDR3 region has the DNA TGCGCCAGCAGGCTCGGGACCGATCAGCCCCAGCATTTT. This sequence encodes CASRLGTDQPQHF.

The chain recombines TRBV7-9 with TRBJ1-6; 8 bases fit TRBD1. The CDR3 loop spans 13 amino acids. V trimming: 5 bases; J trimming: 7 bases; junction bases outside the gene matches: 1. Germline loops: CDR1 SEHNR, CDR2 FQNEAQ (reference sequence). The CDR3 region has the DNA TGTGCCAGCAGCGGACAGGGAAATTCACCCCTCCACTTT. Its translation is CASSGQGNSPLHF. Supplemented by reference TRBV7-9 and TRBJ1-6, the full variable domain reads DTGVSQNPRHKITKRGQNVTFRCDPISEHNRLYWYRQTLGQGPEFLTYFQNEAQLEKSRLLSDRFSAERPKGSFSTLEIQRTEQGDSAMYLCASSGQGNSPLHFGNGTRLTVT.

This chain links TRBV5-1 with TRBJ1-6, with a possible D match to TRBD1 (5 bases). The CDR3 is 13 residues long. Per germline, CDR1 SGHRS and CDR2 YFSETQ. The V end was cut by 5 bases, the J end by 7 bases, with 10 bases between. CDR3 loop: CASRGTVNSPLHF. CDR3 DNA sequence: TGCGCCAGCAGGGGGACGGTAAATTCACCCCTCCACTTT.

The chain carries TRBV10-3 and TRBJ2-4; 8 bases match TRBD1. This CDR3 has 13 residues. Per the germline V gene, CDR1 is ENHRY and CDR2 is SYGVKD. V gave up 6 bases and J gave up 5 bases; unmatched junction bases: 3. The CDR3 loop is CAIRQGAENIQYF. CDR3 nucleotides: TGTGCCATCAGGCAGGGGGCGGAAAACATTCAGTACTTC.

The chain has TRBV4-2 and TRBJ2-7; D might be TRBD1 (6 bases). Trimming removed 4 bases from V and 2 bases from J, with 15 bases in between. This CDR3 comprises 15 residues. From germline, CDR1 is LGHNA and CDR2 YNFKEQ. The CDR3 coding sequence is TGTGCCAGCAGCCCGGTACCTACAGGGACCTACGAGCAGTACTTC. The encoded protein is CASSPVPTGTYEQYF.

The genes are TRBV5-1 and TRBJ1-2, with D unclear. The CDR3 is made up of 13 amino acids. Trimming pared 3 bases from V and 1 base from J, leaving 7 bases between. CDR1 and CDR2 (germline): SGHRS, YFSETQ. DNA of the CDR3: TGCGCCAGCAGCTCGGGCGATAACTATGGCTACACCTTC. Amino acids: CASSSGDNYGYTF.

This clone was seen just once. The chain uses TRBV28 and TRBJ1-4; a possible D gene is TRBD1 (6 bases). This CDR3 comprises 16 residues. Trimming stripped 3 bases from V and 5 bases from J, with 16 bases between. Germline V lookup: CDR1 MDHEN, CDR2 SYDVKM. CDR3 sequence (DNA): TGTGCCAGCAGTTTGGCAGGGATGGGGGCCAATGAAAAACTGTTTTTT. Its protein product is CASSLAGMGANEKLFF.

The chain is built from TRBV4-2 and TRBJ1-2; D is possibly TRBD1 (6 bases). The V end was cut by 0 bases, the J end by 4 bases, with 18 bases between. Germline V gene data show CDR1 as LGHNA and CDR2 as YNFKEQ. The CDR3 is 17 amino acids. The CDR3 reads CASSQDGGTRTFYGYTF. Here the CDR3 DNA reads TGTGCCAGCAGCCAAGATGGTGGGACACGGACGTTCTATGGCTACACCTTC.

CDR3 bases: TGTGCCAGCAGTGAAAGGCAGGGCGGCAATCAGCCCCAGCATTTT. Translation: CASSERQGGNQPQHF. V gene TRBV6-1 combines with J gene TRBJ1-5; D might be TRBD1 (5 bases). This CDR3 spans 15 amino acids. From germline, CDR1 is MNHNS and CDR2 SASEGT. Trimming left V 2 bases short and J 2 bases short, with 10 bases between.

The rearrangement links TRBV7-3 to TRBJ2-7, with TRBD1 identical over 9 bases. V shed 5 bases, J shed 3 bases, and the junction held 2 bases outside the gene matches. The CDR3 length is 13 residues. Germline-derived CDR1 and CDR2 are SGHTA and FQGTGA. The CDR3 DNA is TGTGCCAGCAGCCCGGGACAGGGCTACGAGCAGTACTTC. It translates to CASSPGQGYEQYF.

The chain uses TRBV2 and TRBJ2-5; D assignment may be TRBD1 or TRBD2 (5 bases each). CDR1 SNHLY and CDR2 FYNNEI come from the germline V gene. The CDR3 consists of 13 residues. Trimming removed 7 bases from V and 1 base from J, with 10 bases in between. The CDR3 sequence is CASKPGSQETQYF. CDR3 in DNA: TGTGCCAGCAAGCCAGGGAGCCAAGAGACCCAGTACTTC.

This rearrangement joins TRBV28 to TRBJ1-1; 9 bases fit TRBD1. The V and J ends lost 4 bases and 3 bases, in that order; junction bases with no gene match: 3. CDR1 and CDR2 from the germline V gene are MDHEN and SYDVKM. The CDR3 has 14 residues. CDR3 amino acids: CASSSGQGHTEAFF. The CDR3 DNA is TGTGCCAGCAGTTCCGGACAGGGGCACACTGAAGCTTTCTTT.

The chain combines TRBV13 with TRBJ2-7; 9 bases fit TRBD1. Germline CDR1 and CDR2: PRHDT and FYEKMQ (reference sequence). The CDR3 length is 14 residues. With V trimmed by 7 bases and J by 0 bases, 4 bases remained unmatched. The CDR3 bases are TGTGCCAGCATGCTGACAGGGGGCTCCTACGAGCAGTACTTC. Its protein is CASMLTGGSYEQYF. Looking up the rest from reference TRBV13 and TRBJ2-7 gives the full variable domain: AAGVIQSPRHLIKEKRETATLKCYPIPRHDTVYWYQQGPGQDPQFLISFYEKMQSDKGSIPDRFSAQQFSDYHSELNMSSLELGDSALYFCASMLTGGSYEQYFGPGTRLTVT.

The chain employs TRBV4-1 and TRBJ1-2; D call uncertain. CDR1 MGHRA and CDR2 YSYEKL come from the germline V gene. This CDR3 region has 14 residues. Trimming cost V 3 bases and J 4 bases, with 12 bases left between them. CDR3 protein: CASSQGAGIYGYTF. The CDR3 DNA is TGCGCCAGCAGCCAGGGCGCGGGGATCTATGGCTACACCTTC.

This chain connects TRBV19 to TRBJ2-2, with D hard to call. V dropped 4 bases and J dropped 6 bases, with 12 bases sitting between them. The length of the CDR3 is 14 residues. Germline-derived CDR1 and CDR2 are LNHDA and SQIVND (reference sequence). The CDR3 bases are TGTGCCAGTAGTAACCCGGACGGTCCCGGGGAGCTGTTTTTT. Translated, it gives CASSNPDGPGELFF.

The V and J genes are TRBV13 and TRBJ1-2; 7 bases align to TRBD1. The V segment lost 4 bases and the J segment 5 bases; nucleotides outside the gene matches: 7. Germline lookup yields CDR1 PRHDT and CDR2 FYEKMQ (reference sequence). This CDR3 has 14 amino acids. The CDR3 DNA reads TGTGCCAGCAGCTCGAGAGGGGGCCGGTATGGCTACACCTTC. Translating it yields CASSSRGGRYGYTF.

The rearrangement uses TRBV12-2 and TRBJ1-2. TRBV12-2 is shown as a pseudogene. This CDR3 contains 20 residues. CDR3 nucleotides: TGTGCAAGTCGCTTAGCCTGTTTTCCCGGGATATCCTCCATTTACTATGGCTACACCTTC. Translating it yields CASRLACFPGISSIYYGYTF.

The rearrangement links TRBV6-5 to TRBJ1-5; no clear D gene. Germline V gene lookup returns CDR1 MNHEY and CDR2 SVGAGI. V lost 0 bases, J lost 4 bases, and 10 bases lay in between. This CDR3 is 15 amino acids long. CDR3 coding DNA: TGTGCCAGCAGTTACTCGACGGGGAATAATCAGCCCCAGCATTTT. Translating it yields CASSYSTGNNQPQHF.

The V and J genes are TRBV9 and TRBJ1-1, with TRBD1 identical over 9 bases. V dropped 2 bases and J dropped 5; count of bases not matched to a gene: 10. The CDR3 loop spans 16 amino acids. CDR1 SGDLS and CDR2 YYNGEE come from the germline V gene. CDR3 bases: TGTGCCAGCAGCGTGGCCGGGACAGGGCATGGGACTGAAGCTTTCTTT. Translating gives CASSVAGTGHGTEAFF.

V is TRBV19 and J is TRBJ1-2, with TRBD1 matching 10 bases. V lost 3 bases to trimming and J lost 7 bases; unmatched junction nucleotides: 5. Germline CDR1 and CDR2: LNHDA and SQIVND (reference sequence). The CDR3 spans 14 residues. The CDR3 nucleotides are TGTGCCAGTAGTATGGGACAGGGGTTGAGTGGCTACACCTTC. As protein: CASSMGQGLSGYTF.

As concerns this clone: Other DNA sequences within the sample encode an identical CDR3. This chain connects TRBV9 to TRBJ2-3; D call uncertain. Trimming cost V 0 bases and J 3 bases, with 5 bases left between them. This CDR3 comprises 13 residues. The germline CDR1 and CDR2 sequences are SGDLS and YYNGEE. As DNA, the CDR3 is TGTGCCAGCAGCGTAGTATCGACAGATACGCAGTATTTT. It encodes CASSVVSTDTQYF.

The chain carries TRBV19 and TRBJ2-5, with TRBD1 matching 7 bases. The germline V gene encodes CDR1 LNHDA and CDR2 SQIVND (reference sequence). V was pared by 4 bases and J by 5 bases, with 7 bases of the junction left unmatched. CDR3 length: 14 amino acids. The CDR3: CASSTGQSPETQYF. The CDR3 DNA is TGTGCCAGTAGTACGGGACAGTCGCCGGAGACCCAGTACTTC.

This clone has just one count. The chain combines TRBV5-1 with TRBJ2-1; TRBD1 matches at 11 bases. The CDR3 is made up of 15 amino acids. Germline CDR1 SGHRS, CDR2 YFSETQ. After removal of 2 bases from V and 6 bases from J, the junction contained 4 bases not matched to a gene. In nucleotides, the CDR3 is TGCGCCAGCAGCTTACGGGGACAGGGGGGCAATGAGCAGTTCTTC. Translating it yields CASSLRGQGGNEQFF.